These 14 T cell receptor beta chains were sequenced from one sample in a study of T cells in Graves' hyperthyroidism and ophthalmopathy (dated by TCRdb to the late 2010s). The receptor library was made with multiplex PCR. The sequencing machine was an Illumina HiSeq 2000. Amplification of TCR beta CDR3 regions was carried out from RNA transcripts. For the first round of RT-PCR on the TCR CDR3, the HTBI primer set was used together with the Qiagen OneStep RT-PCR kit. TCRdb reran the public reads through fastp at Q25 and MiXCR, keeping productive beta chains. For every CDR3 protein sequence, its rows merge into one entry that carries the most common genes and DNA. The sample data list 500,000 to 600,000 distinct CDR3 sequences, and about 43% of these were observed just once. The ten top clones hold around a fifth of the sample. Sequencing was performed on peripheral blood or thyroid tissue (not recorded which). These receptors originate from an adult woman with Graves' disease, either hyperthyroidism or ophthalmopathy (not recorded which).

The chain links TRBV29-1 to TRBJ1-1; D is ambiguous. V lost 5 bases to trimming and J lost 1 base, with 8 bases between them. Looked up from germline, CDR1 is SQVTM and CDR2 is ANQGSEA. The CDR3 is made up of 12 amino acids. The CDR3 here is CSVRTGNTEAFF. DNA of the CDR3: TGCAGCGTTCGGACGGGGAACACTGAAGCTTTCTTT.

This clonotype was seen ten or more times. This chain uses TRBV19 with TRBJ2-6, with D uncertain. The CDR3 is 16 amino acids. The germline V gene has CDR1 LNHDA and CDR2 SQIVND (reference sequence). Trimming cost V 3 bases and J 1 base, with 10 bases left between them. CDR3 nucleotides: TGTGCCAGTAGTATCCTTTGGGATTCTGGGGCCAACGTCCTGACTTTC. It translates to CASSILWDSGANVLTF.

The rearrangement uses TRBV5-1 and TRBJ2-2; 8 nucleotides line up with TRBD2. The V and J ends lost 4 bases and 7 bases, in that order; junction bases with no gene match: 3. The CDR3 runs 13 residues. The germline CDR1 and CDR2 sequences are SGHRS and YFSETQ. The CDR3 protein is CASSRGTSGELFF. Here the CDR3 DNA reads TGCGCCAGCAGCCGGGGGACTAGCGGGGAGCTGTTTTTT.

This clonotype showed up just once. The chain links TRBV10-2 to TRBJ2-7; 7 bases fit TRBD2. Per germline, CDR1 WSHSY and CDR2 SAAADI. With V trimmed by 11 bases and J by 3 bases, 7 bases remained unmatched. CDR3 length equals 12 residues. CDR3 sequence: CASGEGFYEQYF. The CDR3 DNA sequence: TGCGCCTCTGGGGAGGGGTTCTACGAGCAGTACTTC.

In this sample, this clonotype turned up many times. The V and J genes are TRBV6-4 and TRBJ1-5; no reliable D call. The germline V gene has CDR1 MRHNA and CDR2 SNTAGT. The CDR3 covers 13 residues. The V end was cut by 4 bases, the J end by 7 bases, with 11 bases between. The chain's CDR3 is CASSATLGQPQHF. Written as DNA, the CDR3 is TGTGCCAGCAGTGCGACATTGGGACAGCCCCAGCATTTT.

The gene calls are TRBV6-5 and TRBJ1-4; possibly TRBD1 for D (6 bases). The CDR3 has 15 residues. Germline loops: CDR1 MNHEY, CDR2 SVGAGI. The V gene lost 6 bases and the J gene lost 0 bases, with 11 bases spanning the gap. This chain's CDR3 is CASRRDNTTNEKLFF. CDR3 coding DNA: TGTGCCAGCAGGCGGGACAACACAACTAATGAAAAACTGTTTTTT.

This clonotype was counted ten times or more. This sequence joins TRBV10-3 and TRBJ2-5, with TRBD1 matching over 7 bases. The V gene's germline CDR1 is ENHRY and CDR2 SYGVKD. The CDR3 totals 13 residues. V lost 6 bases to trimming and J lost 2 bases; unmatched junction nucleotides: 3. The CDR3 protein is CAISGQDQETQYF. The CDR3 DNA follows: TGTGCCATCAGCGGACAGGATCAAGAGACCCAGTACTTC.

Concerning this clonotype itself: The CDR3 ends on some other residue instead of the conserved phenylalanine or tryptophan, so this is likely a read error. V and J are TRBV29-1 and TRBJ2-7, with D perhaps matching TRBD2 (6 bases). This CDR3 is 16 amino acids long. The germline V gene has CDR1 SQVTM and CDR2 ANQGSEA. Trimming took off 4 bases at V and 2 bases at J, with 21 bases between the two ends. Here the CDR3 DNA reads TGCAGCGTTGCATCCTCCCTTAGCGGACTACCCTACGAGCAGTACCTC. It encodes CSVASSLSGLPYEQYL.

J is TRBJ2-5 and V is TRBV18; TRBD1 is a possible D gene (6 bases). Trimming pared 3 bases from V and 6 bases from J, leaving 14 bases between. Germline V gives CDR1 KGHSH, CDR2 LQKENI. The CDR3 runs 14 residues. This CDR3 is CASSPGQYKKTQYF. For the CDR3, the DNA is TGTGCCAGCTCACCCGGACAGTACAAAAAGACCCAGTACTTC.

The J gene is TRBJ1-5, the V gene TRBV24-1, with 11 bases fitting TRBD1. Germline loops: CDR1 KGHDR, CDR2 SFDVKD. The ends lost 5 bases at V and 11 bases at J; junction bases unmatched: 13. The CDR3 covers 16 residues. The CDR3 coding sequence is TGTGCCACCAGTGCAGTGGACAGGGGGCGGCAAGAGACCCAGCATTTT. Residues: CATSAVDRGRQETQHF.

V and J are TRBV20-1 and TRBJ1-5, with a weak D call TRBD1 (6 bases). The CDR3 is 13 amino acids. V lost 4 bases and J lost 11, with 18 bases in between. Germline loops: CDR1 DFQATT, CDR2 SNEGSKA (reference sequence). CDR3 bases: TGCAGTGCTATCGCGGGGGGCCAAGAGACCCAGCATTTT. It yields the protein CSAIAGGQETQHF.

This clonotype was seen repeatedly, ten times or more. The chain links TRBV20-1 to TRBJ2-7; possibly TRBD1 or TRBD2 for D (5 bases each). V was cut by 7 bases and J by 2 bases, with 18 bases left in between. Germline V CDR1 and CDR2: DFQATT, SNEGSKA (reference sequence). The length of the CDR3 is 14 residues. The CDR3 sequence is CSVPGRRRTYEQYF. Written as DNA, the CDR3 is TGCAGTGTCCCGGGACGGAGACGAACCTACGAGCAGTACTTC.

This chain joins TRBV7-2 and TRBJ1-2; 7 bases line up with TRBD1. V shed 4 bases, J shed 7 bases, and the junction held 12 bases outside the gene matches. Germline-derived CDR1 and CDR2 are SGHTA and FQGNSA. This CDR3 region has 15 residues. The CDR3 region is CASSYSGEGAFGYTF. CDR3 in DNA: TGTGCCAGCAGCTACTCGGGGGAGGGGGCGTTTGGCTACACCTTC. Drawing the rest from reference TRBV7-2 and TRBJ1-2, the complete variable domain is GAGVSQSPSNKVTEKGKDVELRCDPISGHTALYWYRQSLGQGLEFLIYFQGNSAPDKSGLPSDRFSAERTGGSVSTLTIQRTQQEDSAVYLCASSYSGEGAFGYTFGSGTRLTVV.

This clonotype was seen ten or more times. The chain is built from TRBV4-1 and TRBJ1-4; D ambiguous. Trimming removed 5 bases from V and 10 bases from J, with 8 bases in between. The CDR3 covers 11 residues. Germline V gives CDR1 MGHRA, CDR2 YSYEKL. The chain's CDR3 is CASSSGVKLFF. The DNA of the CDR3 is TGCGCCAGCAGCTCAGGCGTAAAACTGTTTTTT.